A selection of T cell receptor beta chains follows, all from one sample in a study of Tregs in tolerant kidney transplant recipients. Sequencing used immunoSEQ multiplex PCR; TCRdb keeps in-frame clones, though not all of them. The top ten hold approximately 3% of the sample, which has 15,000 to 20,000 clones, around 66% seen once. Their antigens remain unidentified. Sequencing was done on a sample of Tregs from blood cultured with allogeneic cells. The receptors come from a human donor in good health. The conserved cysteine and the conserved F or W are not part of the CDR3 here. D genes are given only for firm matches.

v_gene: TRBV29-1
d_gene: TRBD1
CDR3aa: SAQTGISGEQY

v_gene: TRBV2
d_gene: NA
CDR3aa: ASSEGTLGNEQY

v_gene: TRBV5-1
d_gene: TRBD2
CDR3aa: ASGVAGVKEQF

v_gene: TRBV6-5
d_gene: NA
CDR3aa: ASSYGLLGVETQY

v_gene: TRBV19
d_gene: NA
CDR3aa: ASSIKETQY

v_gene: TRBV11-2
d_gene: TRBD2
CDR3aa: ASSYFIGGVTDTQY

v_gene: TRBV6-1
d_gene: NA
CDR3aa: ASSVVGQLATGELF

v_gene: TRBV11-3
d_gene: NA
CDR3aa: ASSLSRMMNTEAF

v_gene: TRBV18
d_gene: TRBD2
CDR3aa: ASSPPLGLAGRETQY

v_gene: TRBV7-4
d_gene: TRBD1
CDR3aa: ASSLTGGAYEQY

v_gene: TRBV6-5
d_gene: NA
CDR3aa: ASSYLVAGPHNEQF

v_gene: TRBV6-5
d_gene: NA
CDR3aa: ASSSGRSPLH

v_gene: TRBV5-1
d_gene: NA
CDR3aa: ASSSRQGANSPLH

v_gene: TRBV5-1
d_gene: TRBD2
CDR3aa: ASSLGLAENNEQF

v_gene: TRBV29-1
d_gene: NA
CDR3aa: SVEVGADTQY

v_gene: TRBV7-6
d_gene: TRBD2
CDR3aa: ASSPTPLLAGGDEQF

v_gene: TRBV9
d_gene: NA
CDR3aa: ASSLGAGGGWDSPLH

v_gene: TRBV18
d_gene: NA
CDR3aa: ASSPWGLDQPQH

v_gene: TRBV7-3
d_gene: NA
CDR3aa: ASSLQPLGAQY

v_gene: TRBV5-6
d_gene: NA
CDR3aa: ASSWRPPPYNEQF

v_gene: TRBV10-3
d_gene: TRBD1
CDR3aa: AIRGTDRSNYGYT

v_gene: TRBV29-1
d_gene: TRBD1
CDR3aa: SAGTDFNYGYT

v_gene: TRBV6-6
d_gene: NA
CDR3aa: ASSQRMSNQPQH

v_gene: TRBV6-4
d_gene: TRBD1
CDR3aa: ASSDGTGGANGYT

v_gene: TRBV7-9
d_gene: NA
CDR3aa: ASSLTPVTEAF

v_gene: TRBV4-3
d_gene: NA
CDR3aa: ASRRTISSYEQY

v_gene: TRBV12-2
d_gene: NA
CDR3aa: ASSLRPNPTYEQY

v_gene: TRBV10-3
d_gene: TRBD2
CDR3aa: ASSRDYSGETQY

v_gene: TRBV18
d_gene: NA
CDR3aa: ASSPAARNYGYT

v_gene: TRBV15
d_gene: NA
CDR3aa: ATTDTSRMYQETQY

v_gene: TRBV4-2
d_gene: NA
CDR3aa: ASSRDRRSDEQF

v_gene: TRBV27
d_gene: NA
CDR3aa: ASRLGALQPQH

v_gene: TRBV12-5
d_gene: TRBD2
CDR3aa: ASGGLAGALTDTQY

v_gene: TRBV30
d_gene: NA
CDR3aa: AWGPFRETQY

v_gene: TRBV14
d_gene: NA
CDR3aa: ASSQLRPWRNTIY

v_gene: TRBV4-1
d_gene: NA
CDR3aa: ASSRDQITEAF

v_gene: TRBV29-1
d_gene: NA
CDR3aa: SVGPLSGETQY

v_gene: TRBV2
d_gene: NA
CDR3aa: ASSPRFTSGNTIY

v_gene: TRBV5-1
d_gene: NA
CDR3aa: ASNREDNEQF

v_gene: TRBV4-2
d_gene: TRBD2
CDR3aa: ASSFSGVSYNEQF